Each of the 24 T cell receptor beta chains below was sequenced from the same sample in a study of blood T cell repertoires in COVID-19. TCRdb keeps only in-frame clones here, not all; method: immunoSEQ multiplex PCR. The sample consists of 65,000 to 100,000 clones, 80% to 90% of them appearing once. Sequenced: peripheral blood. These receptors originate from an elderly woman with acute or convalescent COVID-19.

This clone was picked up a small number of times. The rearrangement joins TRBV25-1 to TRBJ2-3, with TRBD1 matching 9 bases. The CDR3 sequence is 15 residues long. The V gene's germline CDR1 is MGHDK and CDR2 SYGVNS. V trimming: 3 bases; J trimming: 2 bases; junction bases outside the gene matches: 3. The CDR3 DNA reads TGTGCCAGCAGTGACCCACAGGGGGCCACAGATACGCAGTATTTT. As protein: CASSDPQGATDTQYF.

This sequence joins TRBV27 and TRBJ2-1, with a possible D match to TRBD2 (6 bases). Deletions cut 6 bases from V and 2 bases from J, with 14 bases between. Germline CDR1 reads MNHEY; CDR2 reads SMNVEV (reference sequence). The CDR3 contains 15 residues. The CDR3 sequence is CASRSGLSAYNEQFF. Here the CDR3 DNA reads TGTGCCAGCAGGAGCGGACTATCAGCCTACAATGAGCAGTTCTTC.

The CDR3 is CASSTGIWATGELFF. The DNA for the CDR3 is TGTGCCAGCAGTACGGGGATATGGGCGACCGGGGAGCTGTTTTTT. J is TRBJ2-2 and V is TRBV6-5; tentatively, D is TRBD2 (5 bases). Germline lookup yields CDR1 MNHEY and CDR2 SVGAGI. The length of the CDR3 is 15 residues. V lost 5 bases and J 5 bases, leaving 15 bases between the germline ends.

This clone was seen a few times. The rearrangement joins TRBV10-2 to TRBJ2-7; a weak D match, TRBD2 (7 bases). CDR1 is WSHSY, CDR2 SAAADI, per germline. This CDR3 spans 12 amino acids. Trimming stripped 8 bases from V and 0 bases from J, with 8 bases between. The CDR3 reads CASGGASYEQYF. The CDR3 DNA reads TGCGCCAGCGGGGGGGCCTCCTACGAGCAGTACTTC.

A note on this clone: Within the sample, other DNA sequences also encode this same CDR3. The chain has TRBV11-2 and TRBJ1-1, with D tentatively TRBD1 (5 bases). The CDR3 runs 13 residues. V gave up 1 base and J gave up 4 bases, with 7 bases separating them. Germline CDR1 and CDR2: SGHAT and FQNNGV. Written as DNA, the CDR3 is TGTGCCAGCAGCTTAGGACAGCTCACTGAAGCTTTCTTT. It codes for CASSLGQLTEAFF.

This chain uses TRBV4-3 with TRBJ2-7; possible D gene TRBD2, 6 bases. Germline CDR1 LGHNA, CDR2 YSLEER. This CDR3 has 16 residues. The V gene lost 2 bases and the J gene lost 2 bases, with 16 bases spanning the gap. In DNA form, the CDR3 reads TGCGCCAGCAGCCAAACCCCCAAGGGACTCCCCTACGAGCAGTACTTC. Translated: CASSQTPKGLPYEQYF.

The chain is built from TRBV19 and TRBJ2-4, with D perhaps TRBD1 (6 bases). The CDR3 loop spans 16 amino acids. With 3 bases removed from V and 2 bases from J, the gap between germline ends came to 14 bases. CDR1 LNHDA and CDR2 SQIVND come from the germline V gene (reference sequence). CDR3 sequence reads: CASSIARDITKNIQYF. CDR3 DNA sequence: TGTGCCAGTAGTATTGCGAGGGACATAACCAAAAACATTCAGTACTTC. The variable domain in full, completed from reference TRBV19 and TRBJ2-4, reads DGGITQSPKYLFRKEGQNVTLSCEQNLNHDAMYWYRQDPGQGLRLIYYSQIVNDFQKGDIAEGYSVSREKKESFPLTVTSAQKNPTAFYLCASSIARDITKNIQYFGAGTRLSVL.

This clone turned up a few times. The chain couples TRBV30 to TRBJ1-6; D not certain. Trimming cost V 0 bases and J 7 bases, with 13 bases left between them. From germline, CDR1 is GTSNPN and CDR2 SVGIG (reference sequence). The CDR3 length is 15 residues. CDR3 coding DNA: TGTGCCTGGAGTGTGGGCGGACTAGGCAATTCACCCCTCCACTTT. Translated, it gives CAWSVGGLGNSPLHF.

The rearrangement links TRBV25-1 to TRBJ1-6; D is undetermined. Per the germline V gene, CDR1 is MGHDK and CDR2 is SYGVNS. This CDR3 spans 16 amino acids. The V and J ends lost 3 bases and 0 bases respectively, with 9 bases between them. CDR3 amino acids: CASSERMSSYNSPLHF. In DNA, the CDR3 is TGTGCCAGCAGTGAGCGCATGAGCTCCTATAATTCACCCCTCCACTTT. The whole variable domain, filled in from reference TRBV25-1 and TRBJ1-6, reads EADIYQTPRYLVIGTGKKITLECSQTMGHDKMYWYQQDPGMELHLIHYSYGVNSTEKGDLSSESTVSRIRTEHFPLTLESARPSHTSQYLCASSERMSSYNSPLHFGNGTRLTVT.

The rearrangement links TRBV25-1 to TRBJ1-4; TRBD1 might be the D (6 bases). CDR1 and CDR2 from the germline V gene are MGHDK and SYGVNS. The CDR3 is made up of 15 amino acids. Trimming shortened V by 1 base and J by 8 bases, and 14 bases separated the two germline ends. CDR3 DNA: TGTGCCAGCAGTGAATTGGGACATGGAGAGGAAAAACTGTTTTTT. Translation: CASSELGHGEEKLFF.

The rearrangement uses TRBV7-9 and TRBJ1-2; 7 bases are a match to TRBD1. The CDR3 length is 18 residues. Germline trimming cut 2 bases from V and 5 bases from J; bases unmatched to any gene: 17. Germline V CDR1 and CDR2: SEHNR, FQNEAQ (reference sequence). This CDR3 is CASSLLGGVAGSFYGYTF. The DNA of the CDR3 is TGTGCCAGCAGCTTATTAGGGGGCGTGGCAGGGTCCTTTTATGGCTACACCTTC.

This clone has only one observation. The V call is TRBV18, the J call TRBJ2-6; possible D gene TRBD1, 5 bases. In germline, CDR1 is KGHSH, CDR2 LQKENI. The CDR3 totals 19 residues. Between the trimmed V and J ends, which lost 1 base and 0 bases, there was a span of 16 bases. CDR3 nucleotide sequence: TGTGCCAGCTCACCACTGGGCCAGGGTCCCTCCTCTGGGGCCAACGTCCTGACTTTC. Protein product: CASSPLGQGPSSGANVLTF. The complete variable domain, with remaining parts taken from reference TRBV18 and TRBJ2-6, reads NAGVMQNPRHLVRRRGQEARLRCSPMKGHSHVYWYRQLPEEGLKFMVYLQKENIIDESGMPKERFSAEFPKEGPSILRIQQVVRGDSAAYFCASSPLGQGPSSGANVLTFGAGSRLTVL.

The rearrangement joins TRBV9 to TRBJ2-2; D gene ambiguous. Germline V lookup: CDR1 SGDLS, CDR2 YYNGEE. The CDR3 extends over 14 amino acids. V was pared by 0 bases and J by 1 base, with 4 bases between. CDR3 sequence: CASSVELNTGELFF. The CDR3 region has the DNA TGTGCCAGCAGCGTAGAACTGAACACCGGGGAGCTGTTTTTT. The full variable domain, completed using reference TRBV9 and TRBJ2-2, is DSGVTQTPKHLITATGQRVTLRCSPRSGDLSVYWYQQSLDQGLQFLIQYYNGEERAKGNILERFSAQQFPDLHSELNLSSLELGDSALYFCASSVELNTGELFFGEGSRLTVL.

Written as DNA, the CDR3 is TGTGCCAGCTCGCCCTTGCGGGCGAACACCGGGGAGCTGTTTTTT. Residues: CASSPLRANTGELFF. The V and J genes are TRBV18 and TRBJ2-2, with D perhaps TRBD2 (5 bases). V lost 6 bases and J 0 bases, leaving 11 bases between the germline ends. The CDR3 has 15 residues. Per the germline V gene, CDR1 is KGHSH and CDR2 is LQKENI.

The CDR3 reads CSVGWSETQYF. CDR3 sequence (DNA): TGCAGCGTCGGGTGGTCAGAGACCCAGTACTTC. The chain carries TRBV29-1 and TRBJ2-5; D uncertain. V was clipped by 6 bases and J by 4 bases, with 9 bases between them. CDR3 length: 11 residues. Per the germline V gene, CDR1 is SQVTM and CDR2 is ANQGSEA.

The rearrangement joins TRBV7-2 to TRBJ1-3; D not resolved. The CDR3 loop spans 13 amino acids. CDR1 and CDR2 (germline): SGHTA, FQGNSA. Trimming shortened V by 1 base and J by 4 bases, and 5 bases separated the two germline ends. CDR3 sequence (DNA): TGTGCCAGCAGCTTAGGAGTAGGAAACACCATATATTTT. Protein: CASSLGVGNTIYF. Based on the CDR3 plus reference TRBV7-2 and TRBJ1-3, the full variable domain is GAGVSQSPSNKVTEKGKDVELRCDPISGHTALYWYRQSLGQGLEFLIYFQGNSAPDKSGLPSDRFSAERTGGSVSTLTIQRTQQEDSAVYLCASSLGVGNTIYFGEGSWLTVV.

The rearrangement joins TRBV19 to TRBJ2-7, with 9 bases lining up with TRBD2. The CDR3 has 15 amino acids. CDR1 and CDR2 from the germline V gene are LNHDA and SQIVND (reference sequence). V gave up 6 bases and J gave up 6 bases; unmatched junction bases: 12. This CDR3 reads CASSPSVAGAREQYF. CDR3 in DNA: TGTGCCAGTAGCCCAAGCGTAGCGGGGGCGCGCGAGCAGTACTTC.

The chain carries TRBV5-4 and TRBJ1-1; the D gene is possibly TRBD1 (6 bases). Deletions cut 1 base from V and 5 bases from J, with 9 bases between. The length of the CDR3 is 13 residues. Per the germline V gene, CDR1 is SGHNT and CDR2 is YYREEE (reference sequence). This CDR3 reads CASSLRGATEAFF. CDR3 nucleotide sequence: TGTGCCAGCAGCTTGCGGGGGGCAACTGAAGCTTTCTTT.

This chain links TRBV5-5 with TRBJ1-5, with TRBD1 identical over 10 bases. Trimming removed 4 bases from V and 7 bases from J; junction bases left unmatched: 8. The length of the CDR3 is 15 residues. Looked up from germline, CDR1 is SGHKS and CDR2 is YYEKEE (reference sequence). This CDR3 reads CASSGGQGLGQPQHF. The CDR3 coding sequence is TGTGCCAGCAGCGGGGGACAGGGGTTGGGGCAGCCCCAGCATTTT.

V is TRBV6-6 and J is TRBJ2-1; TRBD2 matches 9 bases. V was clipped by 5 bases and J by 3 bases; unmatched bases: 14. This CDR3 contains 18 residues. CDR1 and CDR2 from the germline V gene are MNHNY and SVGAGI (reference sequence). Written as DNA, the CDR3 is TGTGCCAGCAGTCCAACGACTAATGCGGGGGGGCTCTACAATGAGCAGTTCTTC. This sequence encodes CASSPTTNAGGLYNEQFF.

The V call is TRBV28, the J call TRBJ1-5; D remains ambiguous. The V end lost 5 bases, the J end lost 8 bases, and 13 bases lay between the germline ends. The CDR3 contains 13 residues. From germline, CDR1 is MDHEN and CDR2 SYDVKM. CDR3 DNA sequence: TGTGCCAGCAGTCCACCTGCCGGAGAGCCCCAGCATTTT. Amino acids: CASSPPAGEPQHF. The full variable domain, completed using reference TRBV28 and TRBJ1-5, is DVKVTQSSRYLVKRTGEKVFLECVQDMDHENMFWYRQDPGLGLRLIYFSYDVKMKEKGDIPEGYSVSREKKERFSLILESASTNQTSMYLCASSPPAGEPQHFGDGTRLSIL.

J is TRBJ1-4 and V is TRBV28; perhaps TRBD1 as D (6 bases). The V gene's germline CDR1 is MDHEN and CDR2 SYDVKM. The CDR3 sequence is 15 residues long. Between the trimmed V and J ends, which lost 3 bases and 5 bases, there was a span of 13 bases. The CDR3 reads CASSLDVGANEKLFF. DNA for the CDR3: TGTGCCAGCAGTTTGGATGTGGGGGCGAATGAAAAACTGTTTTTT.

V gene TRBV27 combines with J gene TRBJ1-2; 8 nucleotides line up with TRBD1. Per germline, CDR1 MNHEY and CDR2 SMNVEV (reference sequence). The CDR3 is 15 residues long. With V trimmed by 4 bases and J by 7 bases, 11 bases remained unmatched. The CDR3 coding sequence is TGTGCCAGCAGTTCCCAGCCGGACAGGGTAGTTGGCTACACCTTC. This gives the protein CASSSQPDRVVGYTF.

This sequence joins TRBV28 and TRBJ1-2, with D possibly matching TRBD1 (6 bases). The CDR3 consists of 14 residues. V lost 8 bases to trimming and J lost 0 bases, with 13 bases between them. The germline CDR1 and CDR2 sequences are MDHEN and SYDVKM. CDR3 DNA sequence: TGTGCCAGCGGGACACAACCCGCTAACTATGGCTACACCTTC. Translating it yields CASGTQPANYGYTF.